The entry that follows covers one T cell receptor (beta chain) sequence. As yet, its antigen is unknown. The entry originates in a study of T cells in localized non-small cell lung cancer. Study-level findings and limits: As only one tumor region underwent sequencing, heterogeneity remains possible. There were a median around 57 of the top 100 tumor clones appearing in adjacent lung. There was higher T cell clonality in uninvolved adjacent lung than in tumor, and it was highest there.

Some clones are missing from TCRdb's copy, which holds only in-frame ones; the method was immunoSEQ multiplex PCR. The repertoire holds some 90,000 clones, with approximately 88% as singletons. In germline, CDR1 is MNHNS, CDR2 SASEGT. The CDR3 runs to 13 residues. V shed 8 bases, J shed 4 bases, and the junction held 6 bases outside the gene matches. The clonotype comes from a man aged 40 to 70 with stage I squamous cell lung carcinoma. The chain uses TRBV6-1 and TRBJ1-1; 8 bases are a match to TRBD1. The sequencing used peripheral blood, collected before any cancer treatment. The CDR3 nucleotides are TGTGCCAGCTCCCGTGGACAGGGCACTGAAGCTTTCTTT. Encoded protein: CASSRGQGTEAFF.